This TCR beta chain was captured by sequencing in a study of beta chain features in type 1 diabetes. Points from the study as a whole: Within each of all four CD4+ subsets, Type 1 diabetes patients had TCRB CDR3s that were moderately but significantly shorter.

Of the isolated RNA, all was reverse transcribed, and so the sequenced material was expressed TCRB transcripts. Repertoires were generated with immunoSEQ multiplex PCR, while TCRdb's copy carries only in-frame clones and drops some. The repertoire holds 600,000 to 700,000 clones, around an eighth seen once, with roughly 0.022% in the top ten. The table lists this clone with a few counts. Antigen specificity is unknown. This CDR3 contains 14 residues. Germline V CDR1 and CDR2: GTSNPN, SVGIG (reference sequence). Between the trimmed V and J ends, which lost 1 base and 3 bases, there was a span of 9 bases.

The origin of this receptor is a man between 18 and 29 years old with type 1 diabetes. The gene calls are TRBV30 and TRBJ2-2; tentative D call: TRBD1 (6 bases). Source material: naive CD4+ T cells from blood. In DNA, the CDR3 is TGTGCCTGGAGTGACGGACAGTACACCGGGGAGCTGTTTTTT. Protein: CAWSDGQYTGELFF.